These 21 T cell receptor beta chains were sequenced from one sample in a study of patients and donors after allogeneic stem cell transplantation. TCRdb recomputed calls from the RT-PCR reads with MiXCR, one row per CDR3 protein. The table lists around 240,000 distinct CDR3 sequences, over 12% of them singletons, with 11% in the top ten. The sequenced sample consisted of blood, either unsorted or a sorted T cell fraction (not recorded which). These receptors originate from a human donor who was either an allogeneic HSCT recipient or a stem cell or donor lymphocyte infusion donor (not recorded which). It is not recorded whose cells these are; they may come from a transplant donor.

This clonotype appeared many times. The chain employs TRBV28 and TRBJ2-3, with D possibly TRBD2 on 6 matching bases. The V end was cut by 6 bases, the J end by 3 bases, with 19 bases between. Germline CDR1 and CDR2: MDHEN and SYDVKM. This CDR3 has 16 residues. The CDR3 loop reads CASRTLAGFRTDTQYF. In nucleotides, the CDR3 is TGTGCCAGCAGAACCCTTGCGGGATTTCGGACAGATACGCAGTATTTT. Using reference TRBV28 and TRBJ2-3 for the parts outside the CDR3, the full variable domain is DVKVTQSSRYLVKRTGEKVFLECVQDMDHENMFWYRQDPGLGLRLIYFSYDVKMKEKGDIPEGYSVSREKKERFSLILESASTNQTSMYLCASRTLAGFRTDTQYFGPGTRLTVL.

This chain links TRBV6-6 with TRBJ1-1; D perhaps matches TRBD1 (6 bases). Germline V gene lookup returns CDR1 MNHNY and CDR2 SVGAGI (reference sequence). The CDR3 is 13 residues long. V shed 2 bases and J shed 7 bases, with 11 bases lying between them. CDR3: CASSYPRTDEAFF. Here the CDR3 DNA reads TGTGCCAGCAGTTACCCGCGGACAGATGAAGCTTTCTTT.

This chain uses TRBV29-1 with TRBJ1-1; TRBD1 is a possible D gene (6 bases). CDR1 is SQVTM, CDR2 ANQGSEA, per germline. Between the trimmed V and J ends, which lost 6 bases and 0 bases, there was a span of 14 bases. This CDR3 contains 14 residues. CDR3 sequence reads: CSVIQGMLNTEAFF. The DNA for the CDR3 is TGCAGCGTAATACAGGGAATGTTGAACACTGAAGCTTTCTTT.

This clonotype came up many times. V gene TRBV5-1 combines with J gene TRBJ1-3, with D maybe TRBD1 (5 bases). Trimming removed 7 bases from V and 1 base from J, with 18 bases in between. The germline gives CDR1 SGHRS, CDR2 YFSETQ. The CDR3 totals 16 residues. CDR3 sequence: CASRRDPSGSGNTIYF. CDR3 coding DNA: TGCGCCAGCCGACGGGACCCCTCCGGGTCTGGAAACACCATATATTTT.

The V and J genes are TRBV5-1 and TRBJ1-1; TRBD1 is a possible D gene (6 bases). The germline V gene has CDR1 SGHRS and CDR2 YFSETQ. V was shortened by 3 bases and J by 11 bases, with 20 bases between the two germline ends. This CDR3 region has 14 residues. CDR3 DNA sequence: TGCGCCAGCAGCTCGACAGGAGAAGCCGGCGTGGCTTTCTTT. This gives the protein CASSSTGEAGVAFF.

V is TRBV5-1 and J is TRBJ2-2; 11 bases line up with TRBD2. Trimming took 3 bases from V and 4 from J; bases not matched to a gene: 11. Germline V lookup: CDR1 SGHRS, CDR2 YFSETQ. The CDR3 totals 18 residues. The CDR3 region is CASSSGQTSGKGTGELFF. The CDR3 bases are TGCGCCAGCAGCTCGGGACAGACTAGCGGGAAGGGCACCGGGGAGCTGTTTTTT.

The chain couples TRBV11-2 to TRBJ1-3, with 7 bases matching TRBD1. Germline-derived CDR1 and CDR2 are SGHAT and FQNNGV. V dropped 3 bases and J dropped 4; count of bases not matched to a gene: 9. The CDR3 runs 16 residues. CDR3 sequence (DNA): TGTGCCAGCAGCTTCGGAAATACAGGGGCAGGAAACACCATATATTTT. Translation gives CASSFGNTGAGNTIYF. Full variable domain (rest looked up from reference TRBV11-2 and TRBJ1-3): EAGVAQSPRYKIIEKRQSVAFWCNPISGHATLYWYQQILGQGPKLLIQFQNNGVVDDSQLPKDRFSAERLKGVDSTLKIQPAKLEDSAVYLCASSFGNTGAGNTIYFGEGSWLTVV.

This clonotype was detected only a few times. This chain connects TRBV6-1 to TRBJ2-3; TRBD1 aligns across 7 bases. Losses at the gene ends were 1 base for V and 1 base for J; bases not matched to a gene: 2. The CDR3 is made up of 15 amino acids. Germline-derived CDR1 and CDR2 are MNHNS and SASEGT. CDR3 nucleotide sequence: TGTGCCAGCAGTGAAGTTGGGACAGGCACAGATACGCAGTATTTT. Protein product: CASSEVGTGTDTQYF.

This clonotype turned up a few times. This rearrangement joins TRBV5-6 to TRBJ2-1; the D gene is possibly TRBD1 (6 bases). From germline, CDR1 is SGHDT and CDR2 YYEEEE. The V gene lost 6 bases and the J gene lost 7 bases, with 23 bases spanning the gap. The CDR3 consists of 16 residues. The CDR3 DNA is TGTGCCAGCAATCCGAAGTTAAGGGGCAGGGGAAATGAGCAGTTCTTC. Translated, it gives CASNPKLRGRGNEQFF.

In its sample, this clonotype was seen many times. The rearrangement links TRBV14 to TRBJ1-1; D gene unclear. This CDR3 contains 12 residues. The ends were cut back, 4 bases at V and 7 bases at J, with 10 bases in the middle. CDR1 and CDR2 (germline): SGHDN, FVKESK. The CDR3 region is CASSLGFGEAFF. In DNA, the CDR3 is TGTGCCAGCAGCCTGGGGTTTGGTGAAGCTTTCTTT.

This clonotype was found a few times. The J gene is TRBJ2-3, the V gene TRBV7-2; 8 positions match TRBD2. The CDR3 length is 16 residues. Germline V CDR1 and CDR2: SGHTA, FQGNSA. The V and J ends lost 1 base and 6 bases, in that order; junction bases with no gene match: 9. The CDR3 coding sequence is TGTGCCAGCAGCTTAGGAAGCGGGGGCCACCTGGATACGCAGTATTTT. This translates into CASSLGSGGHLDTQYF.

The table lists this clonotype with many counts. The gene calls are TRBV2 and TRBJ2-3, with TRBD2 matching 10 bases. Unmatched junction bases numbered 16, after V lost 8 bases and J lost 8 bases. The CDR3 extends over 16 amino acids. Per germline, CDR1 SNHLY and CDR2 FYNNEI. The CDR3 sequence: CASSRSSGRVSGTQYF. The CDR3 nucleotides read TGTGCCAGCTCCCGTTCGAGCGGGAGGGTGTCTGGTACGCAGTATTTT.

The chain recombines TRBV2 with TRBJ2-7; perhaps TRBD2 as D (6 bases). V lost 5 bases, J lost 4 bases, and 15 bases lay in between. Germline CDR1 and CDR2: SNHLY and FYNNEI. The CDR3 is made up of 14 amino acids. CDR3 sequence reads: CASSRTAGGYEQYF. CDR3 bases: TGTGCCAGCAGTCGAACGGCCGGGGGATACGAGCAGTACTTC.

This chain links TRBV12-3 or TRBV12-4 with TRBJ1-2; the D gene is possibly TRBD1 (5 bases). Trimming pared 5 bases from V and 1 base from J, leaving 11 bases between. The CDR3 length is 14 residues. The chain's CDR3 is CASSRGLSNYGYTF. Here the CDR3 DNA reads TGTGCCAGCAGTAGGGGCCTGAGTAACTATGGCTACACCTTC.

This chain links TRBV12-3 or TRBV12-4 with TRBJ2-2; 9 bases line up with TRBD2. V shed 7 bases, J shed 0 bases, and the junction held 3 bases outside the gene matches. CDR3 length equals 15 residues. CDR3 region: CASNPSGTNTGELFF. CDR3 sequence (DNA): TGTGCCAGCAACCCTAGCGGGACGAACACCGGGGAGCTGTTTTTT.

At least ten counts were recorded for this clonotype. This rearrangement joins TRBV7-9 to TRBJ2-1; TRBD2 aligns across 10 bases. J was trimmed by 5 bases and V by 3 bases; bases with no gene match: 1. From germline, CDR1 is SEHNR and CDR2 FQNEAQ (reference sequence). The CDR3 extends over 14 amino acids. CDR3 sequence: CASSFGTSDNEQFF. As DNA, the CDR3 is TGTGCCAGCAGCTTCGGGACTAGCGACAATGAGCAGTTCTTC.

This clonotype has more than one count but fewer than ten. This sequence joins TRBV12-3 or TRBV12-4 and TRBJ2-5; 9 bases match TRBD1. The CDR3 is made up of 14 amino acids. V shed 3 bases and J 5 bases; nucleotides not matched to a gene: 4. This chain's CDR3 is CASSLSTGGETQYF. In DNA form, the CDR3 reads TGTGCCAGCAGTTTGTCGACAGGGGGTGAGACCCAGTACTTC.

The V and J genes are TRBV20-1 and TRBJ1-2, with a weak D call TRBD1 (6 bases). V lost 1 base to trimming and J lost 8 bases, with 11 bases between them. The length of the CDR3 is 12 residues. The germline gives CDR1 DFQATT, CDR2 SNEGSKA (reference sequence). The CDR3 DNA reads as TGCAGTGCTAGAGTCGGGGGCCTGGGCTACACCTTC. It codes for CSARVGGLGYTF.

This clonotype was counted between two and nine times. The V and J genes are TRBV19 and TRBJ1-5; no clear D gene. Germline V lookup: CDR1 LNHDA, CDR2 SQIVND (reference sequence). The ends were cut back, 5 bases at V and 6 bases at J, with 17 bases in the middle. This CDR3 region has 15 residues. The CDR3 coding sequence is TGTGCCAGTAGTTCCAGACCCGTCCGGTCTCAGCCCCAGCATTTT. This translates into CASSSRPVRSQPQHF.

This clonotype has a handful of counts. This sequence joins TRBV5-1 and TRBJ2-2, with TRBD2 as a possible D gene (5 bases). The length of the CDR3 is 15 residues. V lost 3 bases and J 5 bases, leaving 14 bases between the germline ends. CDR1 is SGHRS and CDR2 is YFSETQ in the germline V gene. CDR3 nucleotide sequence: TGCGCCAGCAGCTCGGCCGGGATCGGGACCGGGGAGCTGTTTTTT. It translates to CASSSAGIGTGELFF. The full variable domain, with the rest looked up from reference TRBV5-1 and TRBJ2-2, is KAGVTQTPRYLIKTRGQQVTLSCSPISGHRSVSWYQQTPGQGLQFLFEYFSETQRNKGNFPGRFSGRQFSNSRSEMNVSTLELGDSALYLCASSSAGIGTGELFFGEGSRLTVL.

The chain is built from TRBV7-6 and TRBJ1-6; no reliable D call. The CDR3 spans 15 residues. Trimming took 3 bases from V and 7 from J, leaving 13 bases between them. Germline V gives CDR1 SGHVS, CDR2 FNYEAQ. DNA for the CDR3: TGTGCCAGCAGCTTGATGGGCCAGGACAATTCACCCCTCCACTTT. Its protein is CASSLMGQDNSPLHF.